Shown below are 3 T cell receptor beta chains from a single sample sequenced in a study of cytomegalovirus exposure and HLA in healthy donors. PCR used 60 Vbeta primers and 13 Jbeta primers. Measured with immunoSEQ multiplex PCR; TCRdb has only the in-frame clones, and not every one. The repertoire has some 160,000 clones, around 84% of them found once; the top ten carry roughly 1.9%. The sample consisted of PBMCs. The receptors shown here come from a man aged 18-30 years in good health and CMV-seronegative.

This chain links TRBV29-1 with TRBJ2-1; 7 bases fit TRBD1. V shed 6 bases and J 2 bases; nucleotides not matched to a gene: 4. CDR3 length: 13 residues. Germline V gives CDR1 SQVTM, CDR2 ANQGSEA. The CDR3 DNA reads as TGCAGCGTCCGACAGGGTCCCTACAATGAGCAGTTCTTC. This gives the protein CSVRQGPYNEQFF.

The V call is TRBV6-5, the J call TRBJ1-1; 10 bases align to TRBD1. The germline CDR1 and CDR2 sequences are MNHEY and SVGAGI. The J segment lost 10 bases and the V segment lost 4 bases, leaving 9 bases of the junction unmatched. The CDR3 covers 14 residues. The CDR3 region is CASSSGTGAVGAFF. DNA of the CDR3: TGTGCCAGCAGTTCCGGGACAGGGGCAGTGGGAGCTTTCTTT.

V is TRBV5-1 and J is TRBJ2-1; 10 nucleotides align to TRBD1. Trimming at V came to 1 base and at J to 4 bases, leaving 8 bases not matched to a gene. The CDR3 spans 17 residues. Germline lookup yields CDR1 SGHRS and CDR2 YFSETQ. This chain's CDR3 is CASSLLGQGRIYNEQFF. As DNA, the CDR3 is TGCGCCAGCAGCTTGTTGGGACAGGGGAGGATATACAATGAGCAGTTCTTC.